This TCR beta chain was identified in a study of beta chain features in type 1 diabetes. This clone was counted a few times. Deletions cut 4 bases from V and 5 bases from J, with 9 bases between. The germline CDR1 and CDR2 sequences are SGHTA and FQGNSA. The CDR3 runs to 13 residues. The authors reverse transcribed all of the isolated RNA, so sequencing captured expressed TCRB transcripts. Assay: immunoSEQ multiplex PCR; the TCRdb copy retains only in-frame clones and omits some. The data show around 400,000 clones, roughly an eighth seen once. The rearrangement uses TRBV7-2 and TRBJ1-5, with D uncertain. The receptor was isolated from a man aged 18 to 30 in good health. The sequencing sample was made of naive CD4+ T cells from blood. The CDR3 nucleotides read TGTGCCAGCAGCTGGGGAGGCGATCAGCCCCAGCATTTT. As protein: CASSWGGDQPQHF.